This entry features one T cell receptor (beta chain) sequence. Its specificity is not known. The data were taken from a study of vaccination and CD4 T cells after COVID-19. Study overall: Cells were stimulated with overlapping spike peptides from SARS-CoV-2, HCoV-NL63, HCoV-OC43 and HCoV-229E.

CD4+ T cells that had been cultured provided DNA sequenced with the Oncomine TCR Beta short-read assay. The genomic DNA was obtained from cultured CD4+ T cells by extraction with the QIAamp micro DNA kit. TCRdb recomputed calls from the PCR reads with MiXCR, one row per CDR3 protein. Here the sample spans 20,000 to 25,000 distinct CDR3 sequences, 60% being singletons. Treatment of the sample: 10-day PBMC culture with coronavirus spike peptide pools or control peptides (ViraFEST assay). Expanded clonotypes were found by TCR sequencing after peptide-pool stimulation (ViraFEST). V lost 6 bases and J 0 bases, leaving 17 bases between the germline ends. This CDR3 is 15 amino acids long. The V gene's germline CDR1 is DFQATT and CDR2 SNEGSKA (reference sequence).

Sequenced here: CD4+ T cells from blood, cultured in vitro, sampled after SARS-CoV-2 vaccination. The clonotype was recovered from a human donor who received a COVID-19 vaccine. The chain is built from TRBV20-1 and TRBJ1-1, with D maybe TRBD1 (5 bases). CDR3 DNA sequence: TGCAGTGCCCAGGTGGCAGGGAGACTGAACACTGAAGCTTTCTTT. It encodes CSAQVAGRLNTEAFF.